This T cell receptor (beta chain) originates from a study of blood T cell repertoires in COVID-19 (dated by TCRdb to about 2020). Study-wide context: Collaborator samples came from the United States, Italy and Spain and covered acute and convalescent phases of COVID-19. The prospective study material was composed of cDNA or gDNA derived from T cells, B-cell-depleted T cells, or PBMCs. Deeply sampled blood TCRbeta repertoires from subjects exposed to, actively infected with, or recovered from COVID-19 were included in the dataset. A freely available public database, intended as a resource for researchers studying the immune response to SARS-CoV-2, is where the repertoires were released. Samples came from the ongoing ImmuneRACE study (first 160 participants) plus 1,254 subjects from 6 global collaborators. The sample metadata nearly always contained a de-identified subject ID, COVID-19 status, age in years and sex. Where available, HLA class I and class II types were obtained from metadata supplied by the sample provider rather than from assay-based typing.

TCRbeta CDR3 regions were amplified from genomic DNA using the immunoSEQ Assay, a bias-controlled multiplex PCR. In the paper's pipeline: The number of nucleated cells in each sample was estimated from the amplification of reference gene primers within the assay. Sequence reads were collapsed and filtered to measure the absolute abundance of every unique TCRbeta CDR3 rearrangement. For each sample, productive Simpson clonality was calculated by taking the square root of Simpson's diversity index across productive rearrangements. In its TCRdb copy, this immuneACCESS table keeps in-frame sequences only and misses some clones. Where compared with another copy, unresolved V genes explain less than half of these, and the others have no known cause. V and J calls and clone size are as listed in that table; D and trimming were resolved from the DNA. This sample comprises about 64,000 clones, approximately 91% of them detected only once. The ten largest clones represent around 3.9% of the sample.

Comment on this clone: Its cognate antigen has yet to be identified. Per-base quality was not reported, and no clone a single base away is much larger than it.

What the research found in general, with its limitations: The amount of clinical and demographic metadata varied by source and participant and was provided uncurated.

Whole blood was collected in K2EDTA tubes by collaborating institutions according to the institutions' own protocols. For TCRbeta analysis, collaborator samples were shipped as frozen whole blood, as isolated PBMCs, or as DNA extracted from either sample type. The cysteine opens and the phenylalanine closes a CDR3 of 15 amino acids. Here the CDR3 DNA is all that survives: 45 bases in frame from base 1. Here V drops 4 bases and J drops 5 bases, and the junction holds 8 bases not matched to any gene. CDR1 and CDR2 are read off the germline V gene (reference sequence) as SGHNT and YYREEE. Sequencing was performed on peripheral blood. This TCR derives from a man in his 70s with acute or convalescent COVID-19. The chain employs TRBV5-4 and TRBJ2-7, with 11 middle bases fitting TRBD1. The CDR3 region reads CASSGKDRGLNEQYF. The sequenced DNA is TGTGCCAGCAGCGGCAAGGACAGGGGGCTGAACGAGCAGTACTTC.